This TCR beta chain was sequenced for a study of PD-1 blockade in classical Hodgkin lymphoma. The wider study: Patients were administered nivolumab (3 mg/kg intravenously) every 2 weeks.

Time point here: cycle 4 day 1 (C4D1), after less than 7 weeks of nivolumab. Relapses following autologous stem cell transplantation were seen in all patients, with brentuximab vedotin exposure varying. A note on this clone: Its antigen is currently unknown.

Profiled with immunoSEQ multiplex PCR; TCRdb holds only in-frame clones, not every one. Here the sample spans 50,000 or so clones, around nine tenths being singletons. This CDR3 comprises 15 residues. Trimming stripped 5 bases from V and 2 bases from J, with 10 bases between. The germline CDR1 and CDR2 sequences are SGHNT and YENEEA. The study, taken as a whole, reports: The study found that TCR diversity rose significantly by C4D1 in CD4+ but not CD8+ cells.

The chain combines TRBV11-3 with TRBJ2-6, with D possibly TRBD2 on 6 matching bases. Sequencing was performed on peripheral blood mononuclear cells (PBMCs), taken before the fourth cycle of nivolumab. The clonotype originates from a human donor with classical Hodgkin lymphoma. The CDR3 sequence: CASSQGGAGANVLTF. In DNA form, the CDR3 reads TGTGCCAGCAGCCAGGGCGGGGCTGGGGCCAACGTCCTGACTTTC.